This TCR delta chain was identified during a study of gamma-delta chains in newborns, infants, children. Overall study: Polyclonal expansion of innate γδ T cells after birth follows microbial exposure.

This clone was detected once. A far larger clone is only one base removed, so a read error is likely. Trimming shortened V by 3 bases and J by 5 bases, and 34 bases separated the two germline ends. This CDR3 comprises 22 residues. CDR1 is TSWWSYY, CDR2 QGS, per germline. TCRdb applied CATT to the reads for clone calling. The sample carries some 3,100 delta-chain clones, 45% to 65% recorded once. This receptor was identified in a child who received the measles vaccine. The sequenced material came from blood. This chain joins TRDV1 and TRDJ2, with D tentatively TRDD3 (5 bases). This CDR3 is CALGELVSPFPAILELTAQLFF. CDR3 DNA: TGTGCTCTTGGGGAGTTGGTTAGCCCGTTCCCGGCAATACTGGAATTAACAGCACAACTCTTCTTT.